The next 30 T cell receptor beta chains were all read from a single sample in a study of blood T cell repertoires in COVID-19 (TCRdb year 2020). Receptor amplification or capture employed the immunoSEQ multiplex PCR assay. Imported from immuneACCESS, the table was reduced by TCRdb to in-frame sequences with V and J called. These copies leave out some clones; in studies compared against another copy, an unresolved V gene accounts for under half, and the cause of the remainder is not known. The sample records approximately 45,000 clones, over 70% of which are singletons. Clones ranked in the top ten supply around 6% of the sample. The sequenced material came from peripheral blood. The receptors originated from a woman older than 75 with acute or convalescent COVID-19.

V is TRBV9 and J is TRBJ1-2, with TRBD1 as a possible D gene (5 bases). The V end was cut by 3 bases, the J end by 5 bases, with 17 bases between. The germline CDR1 and CDR2 sequences are SGDLS and YYNGEE. This CDR3 region has 15 residues. The CDR3 DNA reads as TGTGCCAGCAGCGCACCCACGGGAGGGGAATATGGCTACACCTTC. Protein sequence: CASSAPTGGEYGYTF. Complete variable domain (other parts from reference TRBV9 and TRBJ1-2): DSGVTQTPKHLITATGQRVTLRCSPRSGDLSVYWYQQSLDQGLQFLIQYYNGEERAKGNILERFSAQQFPDLHSELNLSSLELGDSALYFCASSAPTGGEYGYTFGSGTRLTVV.

This clone was recorded only once. The V gene is TRBV3-1 (or the pseudogene TRBV3-2), the J gene TRBJ1-3; 7 positions match TRBD1. Germline trimming cut 3 bases from V and 0 bases from J; bases unmatched to any gene: 5. The CDR3 extends over 16 amino acids. Germline V gene lookup returns CDR1 LGHDT and CDR2 YNNKEL (reference sequence). The CDR3 DNA is TGTGCCAGCAGCCAGGGGACAGCCTTCTCTGGAAACACCATATATTTT. Translated, it gives CASSQGTAFSGNTIYF.

The chain is built from TRBV12-3 or TRBV12-4 and TRBJ1-2, with D possibly matching TRBD1 (5 bases). This CDR3 comprises 13 residues. V was cut by 1 base and J by 5 bases, with 8 bases left in between. This CDR3 is CASSLGQRYGYTF. The CDR3 coding sequence is TGTGCCAGCAGTTTAGGACAGAGATATGGCTACACCTTC.

J is TRBJ1-4 and V is TRBV7-9; 10 nucleotides agree with TRBD1. Germline trimming cut 2 bases from V and 8 bases from J; bases unmatched to any gene: 5. The CDR3 covers 15 residues. The germline CDR1 and CDR2 sequences are SEHNR and FQNEAQ (reference sequence). The CDR3: CASSLSGTGDEKLFF. The CDR3 DNA reads as TGTGCCAGCAGCTTATCCGGGACAGGGGACGAAAAACTGTTTTTT. Full variable domain (rest looked up from reference TRBV7-9 and TRBJ1-4): DTGVSQNPRHKITKRGQNVTFRCDPISEHNRLYWYRQTLGQGPEFLTYFQNEAQLEKSRLLSDRFSAERPKGSFSTLEIQRTEQGDSAMYLCASSLSGTGDEKLFFGSGTQLSVL.

J is TRBJ1-5 and V is TRBV4-1, with 9 bases lining up with TRBD1. Germline V gene lookup returns CDR1 MGHRA and CDR2 YSYEKL. CDR3 length equals 17 residues. Trimming at V came to 4 bases and at J to 5 bases, leaving 12 bases not matched to a gene. CDR3 DNA sequence: TGCGCCAGCAGCCGAGGGGAGCCCGGGACAGGGTATCAGCCCCAGCATTTT. Translated: CASSRGEPGTGYQPQHF.

J is TRBJ1-1 and V is TRBV7-2; the D gene is possibly TRBD1 (6 bases). This CDR3 is built from 14 residues. The germline CDR1 and CDR2 sequences are SGHTA and FQGNSA. V lost 1 base to trimming and J lost 6 bases, with 12 bases between them. The DNA for the CDR3 is TGTGCCAGCAGCTTAGGGGGGCTCCTAGCTGAAGCTTTCTTT. The encoded protein is CASSLGGLLAEAFF.

This clone was found a few times. The rearrangement joins TRBV6-6 to TRBJ1-4; possible D gene TRBD1, 6 bases. The CDR3 loop spans 15 amino acids. V was trimmed by 6 bases and J by 5 bases, leaving 16 bases between them. The germline gives CDR1 MNHNY, CDR2 SVGAGI (reference sequence). CDR3 loop: CASSLQGRGNEKLFF. For the CDR3, the DNA is TGTGCCAGCAGCTTACAAGGGAGGGGGAATGAAAAACTGTTTTTT.

V usage is TRBV6-5 and J usage is TRBJ1-3, with D possibly being TRBD1 (6 bases). The CDR3 spans 14 residues. V was shortened by 4 bases and J by 2 bases, with 9 bases between the two germline ends. Germline values: CDR1 MNHEY, CDR2 SVGAGI. CDR3 region: CASSSRQAGNTIYF. The CDR3, as DNA: TGTGCCAGCAGTTCGAGACAGGCTGGAAACACCATATATTTT.

The V gene is TRBV18, the J gene TRBJ2-7; possible D gene TRBD2, 5 bases. This CDR3 is built from 14 residues. With 3 bases removed from V and 0 bases from J, the gap between germline ends came to 9 bases. Germline V gives CDR1 KGHSH, CDR2 LQKENI. The CDR3 coding sequence is TGTGCCAGCTCACCGCCGGGGAGCTCCTACGAGCAGTACTTC. This codes for CASSPPGSSYEQYF.

This chain links TRBV30 with TRBJ1-2; D perhaps matches TRBD1 (6 bases). Germline V CDR1 and CDR2: GTSNPN, SVGIG (reference sequence). V dropped 4 bases and J dropped 8 bases, with 17 bases sitting between them. The CDR3 runs to 13 residues. The CDR3 coding sequence is TGTGCCTGGACAGGGGCAGAGTTCGGCGGCTACACCTTC. Protein sequence: CAWTGAEFGGYTF.

The chain uses TRBV19 and TRBJ2-1; 14 bases line up with TRBD2. Germline CDR1 reads LNHDA; CDR2 reads SQIVND (reference sequence). The trim removed 7 bases at V and 5 bases at J, leaving 4 bases unmatched. The CDR3 consists of 15 residues. The DNA of the CDR3 is TGTGCCAGTAAAAGGACTAGCGGGGGGAACAATGAGCAGTTCTTC. As protein: CASKRTSGGNNEQFF.

The CDR3 sequence: CASSLASRAGGYTF. In nucleotides, the CDR3 is TGTGCCAGCAGCTTGGCCTCGAGGGCGGGTGGCTACACCTTC. J is TRBJ1-2 and V is TRBV5-4; D unresolved. V was pared by 0 bases and J by 7 bases, with 13 bases between. The CDR3 covers 14 residues. Germline lookup yields CDR1 SGHNT and CDR2 YYREEE (reference sequence).

J is TRBJ1-3 and V is TRBV5-1; tentative D call: TRBD1 (6 bases). Germline CDR1 and CDR2: SGHRS and YFSETQ. V lost 3 bases and J lost 5, with 12 bases in between. The CDR3 runs to 14 residues. CDR3 coding DNA: TGCGCCAGCAGCTCCACAGGGAATAGAAACACCATATATTTT. Translating it yields CASSSTGNRNTIYF.

The rearrangement joins TRBV4-1 to TRBJ1-2; 9 bases line up with TRBD1. The CDR3 runs 15 residues. With V trimmed by 1 base and J by 8 bases, 8 bases remained unmatched. CDR1 MGHRA and CDR2 YSYEKL come from the germline V gene. CDR3 sequence reads: CASSQGTGDLGGYTF. In DNA, the CDR3 is TGCGCCAGCAGCCAAGGGACAGGGGACTTAGGAGGCTACACCTTC.

The chain couples TRBV5-1 to TRBJ1-1; D is undetermined. Germline V gene data show CDR1 as SGHRS and CDR2 as YFSETQ. CDR3 size: 15 residues. V lost 0 bases to trimming and J lost 0 bases, with 9 bases between them. In DNA form, the CDR3 reads TGCGCCAGCAGCTTGGGAGGTCAGATGAACACTGAAGCTTTCTTT. Translation gives CASSLGGQMNTEAFF.

The chain recombines TRBV10-3 with TRBJ1-5; 7 bases fit TRBD1. This CDR3 is built from 13 residues. V gave up 6 bases and J gave up 7 bases; unmatched junction bases: 6. Germline V lookup: CDR1 ENHRY, CDR2 SYGVKD. Here the CDR3 DNA reads TGTGCCATCAGAGACAGGGTTGGACAGCCCCAGCATTTT. Its translation: CAIRDRVGQPQHF.

V usage is TRBV5-1 and J usage is TRBJ1-6, with D hard to call. The CDR3 length is 15 residues. Germline V CDR1 and CDR2: SGHRS, YFSETQ. The V and J ends lost 4 bases and 8 bases respectively, with 16 bases between them. The CDR3 DNA reads as TGCGCCAGCAGCACCCACCCGATGGAGGATTCACCCCTCCACTTT. This codes for CASSTHPMEDSPLHF.

By share of the sample, this clone is medium-sized (0.01 to 0.1%). This CDR3 reads CASASDSYNEQFF. DNA of the CDR3: TGTGCCAGCGCTAGCGATTCCTACAATGAGCAGTTCTTC. The chain recombines TRBV2 with TRBJ2-1; possibly TRBD2 for D (6 bases). CDR3 length: 13 residues. The germline V and J ends were trimmed by 8 bases and 1 base, with 9 bases remaining between them. CDR1 SNHLY and CDR2 FYNNEI come from the germline V gene.

J is TRBJ2-2 and V is TRBV18, with D tentatively TRBD1 (6 bases). Trimming pared 2 bases from V and 3 bases from J, leaving 13 bases between. The CDR3 length is 16 residues. Germline lookup yields CDR1 KGHSH and CDR2 LQKENI. CDR3 nucleotides: TGTGCCAGCTCACCAGACGGGACACCAGACACCGGGGAGCTGTTTTTT. Its protein product is CASSPDGTPDTGELFF.

V and J are TRBV5-4 and TRBJ1-6, with D unresolved. V dropped 3 bases and J dropped 6 bases, with 16 bases sitting between them. From germline, CDR1 is SGHNT and CDR2 YYREEE (reference sequence). This CDR3 has 16 residues. The CDR3 DNA reads as TGTGCCAGCAGCTCCGCTAATATGAGAGCTAATTCACCCCTCCACTTT. It yields the protein CASSSANMRANSPLHF. Drawing the rest from reference TRBV5-4 and TRBJ1-6, the complete variable domain is ETGVTQSPTHLIKTRGQQVTLRCSSQSGHNTVSWYQQALGQGPQFIFQYYREEENGRGNFPPRFSGLQFPNYSSELNVNALELDDSALYLCASSSANMRANSPLHFGNGTRLTVT.

The CDR3: CASSPSGTRSLLYF. The CDR3, as DNA: TGTGCCAGCAGCCCTTCAGGGACTAGGAGTCTCCTCTACTTC. The V and J genes are TRBV3-1 (or the pseudogene TRBV3-2) and TRBJ2-7; TRBD2 matches 8 bases. The CDR3 sequence is 14 residues long. The germline V gene has CDR1 LGHDT and CDR2 YNNKEL (reference sequence). The V and J ends lost 4 bases and 13 bases, in that order; junction bases with no gene match: 15.

The chain combines TRBV7-2 with TRBJ1-3; D is undetermined. The CDR3 has 11 amino acids. The V gene lost 4 bases and the J gene lost 4 bases, with 2 bases spanning the gap. Germline loops: CDR1 SGHTA, CDR2 FQGNSA. CDR3 region: CASSSGNTIYF. The CDR3 DNA reads TGTGCCAGCAGCTCAGGAAACACCATATATTTT.

The chain combines TRBV9 with TRBJ2-3; 7 bases match TRBD1. Germline CDR1 and CDR2: SGDLS and YYNGEE. There are 16 residues in the CDR3. V lost 1 base to trimming and J lost 1 base; unmatched junction nucleotides: 6. The CDR3 here is CASSVKGGAGTDTQYF. In DNA, the CDR3 is TGTGCCAGCAGCGTAAAAGGGGGCGCGGGCACAGATACGCAGTATTTT.

The V call is TRBV5-1, the J call TRBJ1-2; the match to TRBD1 covers 7 bases. Per germline, CDR1 SGHRS and CDR2 YFSETQ. Trimming removed 4 bases from V and 8 bases from J; junction bases left unmatched: 11. The CDR3 is 14 residues long. The CDR3 sequence: CASSQTTGSGGYTF. The CDR3 DNA follows: TGCGCCAGCAGCCAGACGACAGGGAGTGGGGGCTACACCTTC.

The V and J genes are TRBV4-2 and TRBJ2-7, with 9 nucleotides matching TRBD2. V shed 0 bases, J shed 6 bases, and the junction held 9 bases outside the gene matches. Germline V gene data show CDR1 as LGHNA and CDR2 as YNFKEQ. The CDR3 has 16 residues. The CDR3 loop is CASSQEGAGGYLEQYF. CDR3 coding DNA: TGTGCCAGCAGCCAAGAAGGTGCGGGGGGGTATCTCGAGCAGTACTTC.

This rearrangement joins TRBV19 to TRBJ2-3; 9 bases are shared with TRBD1. The CDR3 spans 15 residues. V lost 9 bases and J lost 6; bases outside the gene matches: 13. The V gene's germline CDR1 is LNHDA and CDR2 SQIVND (reference sequence). DNA of the CDR3: TGTGCCAGCACCGGACAGGGGTTTCGAGGGGATACGCAGTATTTT. Protein product: CASTGQGFRGDTQYF.

This rearrangement joins TRBV5-6 to TRBJ1-3; maybe TRBD1 (5 bases). Germline CDR1 and CDR2: SGHDT and YYEEEE. The CDR3 is made up of 14 amino acids. V gave up 3 bases and J gave up 6 bases, with 13 bases separating them. The CDR3 is CASSSWTPPNTIYF. The CDR3 bases are TGTGCCAGCAGCTCATGGACACCTCCAAACACCATATATTTT.

This chain's CDR3 is CAWARLAGYQETQYF. In nucleotides, the CDR3 is TGTGCCTGGGCCAGACTAGCGGGGTACCAAGAGACCCAGTACTTC. The chain combines TRBV30 with TRBJ2-5, with 11 bases that match TRBD2. Per germline, CDR1 GTSNPN and CDR2 SVGIG (reference sequence). Germline trimming cut 5 bases from V and 0 bases from J; bases unmatched to any gene: 5. The CDR3 consists of 15 residues.

The chain employs TRBV18 and TRBJ2-1, with 15 bases lining up with TRBD2. Germline trimming cut 4 bases from V and 6 bases from J; bases unmatched to any gene: 7. This CDR3 is built from 17 residues. Germline V gene sequence: CDR1 KGHSH, CDR2 LQKENI. Written as DNA, the CDR3 is TGTGCCAGCTCACGAGGACTAGCGGGGGGGCCAGTCAATGAGCAGTTCTTC. Protein product: CASSRGLAGGPVNEQFF.

This rearrangement joins TRBV19 to TRBJ2-1; D is unclear. V lost 5 bases and J 4 bases, leaving 15 bases between the germline ends. Germline values: CDR1 LNHDA, CDR2 SQIVND (reference sequence). The CDR3 contains 15 residues. CDR3 coding DNA: TGTGCCAGTAGTCCCCAACGTCACGGGTACAATGAGCAGTTCTTC. Translation gives CASSPQRHGYNEQFF.